The rows below give T cell receptor beta chains drawn from one sample of a study of glioma-infiltrating T cells. MiXCR, applied by TCRdb to the multiplex PCR reads, yields one record per CDR3 protein. The table has around 190,000 distinct CDR3 sequences, roughly two fifths seen once; the top ten hold roughly 5.5%. The specimen was glioma tissue, nonneoplastic brain tissue, or PBMCs (not recorded which). The source is a human donor with low-grade glioma or glioblastoma, undergoing nonglioma brain surgery, or in good health (not recorded which). Both conserved end residues are part of each CDR3. The D gene is left open where the match is weak. Size values are once, few and many counts, or a class for expanded clones, and some rows have none.

J: TRBJ1-2; size: many; D: .; V: TRBV6-1; DNA: TGTGCCAGCAGTCGTCCAGGGTCGGGTGATGGCTACACCTTC; CDR3: CASSRPGSGDGYTF
J: TRBJ2-6; size: many; D: .; V: TRBV7-6; DNA: TGTGCCAGCAGCCTGATCGGGGCCAACGTCCTGACTTTC; CDR3: CASSLIGANVLTF
J: TRBJ2-2; size: many; D: .; V: TRBV25-1; DNA: TGTGCCAGCAGTGAATCGGAAGCCGGGGAGCTGTTTTTT; CDR3: CASSESEAGELFF
J: TRBJ1-4; size: many; D: .; V: TRBV15; DNA: TGTGCCACCAGCGTCCGGCGGGCAACTAATGAAAAACTGTTTTTT; CDR3: CATSVRRATNEKLFF
J: TRBJ2-3; size: few; D: .; V: TRBV12-3/TRBV12-4; DNA: TGTGCCAGCAGGCCAGGGTCTCAGCGCACAGATACGCAGTATTTT; CDR3: CASRPGSQRTDTQYF
J: TRBJ2-3; size: .; D: .; V: TRBV9; DNA: TGTGCCAGCAGCCCGCGCTCCGAGGACACAGATACGCAGTATTTT; CDR3: CASSPRSEDTDTQYF
J: TRBJ1-1; size: .; D: TRBD1; V: TRBV20-1; DNA: TGCAGTGCCGTGACCGCGGGTTTACAGGGGGTCAGGGGGGGCACTGAAGCTTTCTTT; CDR3: CSAVTAGLQGVRGGTEAFF
J: TRBJ1-1; size: once; D: .; V: TRBV27; DNA: TGTGCCAGCAGTTTCAGGTCAACGAATACTGAAGCTTTCTTT; CDR3: CASSFRSTNTEAFF
J: TRBJ1-2; size: .; D: TRBD1; V: TRBV19; DNA: TGTGCCAGCCAGACCTCGGGACAGAGGTATGGCTACACCTTC; CDR3: CASQTSGQRYGYTF
J: TRBJ1-1; size: .; D: .; V: TRBV6-2/TRBV6-3; DNA: TGTGCCAGCAATTACTCGTCAGTCATGGGCGCTGAAGCTTTCTTT; CDR3: CASNYSSVMGAEAFF
J: TRBJ2-3; size: many; D: TRBD2; V: TRBV3-1; DNA: TGTGCCAGCAGCCGTAGCGGGCTATCGGCAGATACGCAGTATTTT; CDR3: CASSRSGLSADTQYF
J: TRBJ2-7; size: many; D: TRBD2; V: TRBV28; DNA: TGTGCCAGCAGTCTAGCGGGAGATACCTACGAGCAGTACTTC; CDR3: CASSLAGDTYEQYF
J: TRBJ1-1; size: few; D: .; V: TRBV4-2; DNA: TGTGCCAGCAGCCAAGGGTGGACTGAAGCTTTCTTT; CDR3: CASSQGWTEAFF
J: TRBJ2-5; size: .; D: .; V: TRBV19; DNA: TGTGCCAGTAGACCCCAACTGGGCCCCCAAGAGACCCAGTACTTC; CDR3: CASRPQLGPQETQYF
J: TRBJ2-1; size: .; D: TRBD2; V: TRBV5-1; DNA: TGCGCCAGCAGCTTCGGAGCGGGACGGCATGAGCAGTTCTTC; CDR3: CASSFGAGRHEQFF
J: TRBJ2-1; size: many; D: TRBD2; V: TRBV20-1; DNA: TGCAGTGCGGCGGCTAGCGGGCACAATGAGCAGTTCTTC; CDR3: CSAAASGHNEQFF
J: TRBJ2-2; size: .; D: .; V: TRBV4-3; DNA: TGCGCCATCAGCCTGCTGGGGGGCCAACGACTGAACACCGGGGAGCTGTTTTTT; CDR3: CAISLLGGQRLNTGELFF
J: TRBJ1-5; size: many; D: TRBD1; V: TRBV6-1; DNA: TGTGCCAGCAGTGACGGACAGGGGGATCAGCCCCAGCATTTT; CDR3: CASSDGQGDQPQHF
J: TRBJ2-2; size: .; D: .; V: TRBV6-2/TRBV6-3; DNA: TGTGCCAGCACTTACATCAGGAGTTTTACCGGGGAGCTGTTTTTT; CDR3: CASTYIRSFTGELFF
J: TRBJ2-2; size: .; D: .; V: TRBV3-1; DNA: TGTGCCAGCAGCCAAACTCCTCGGGTAATCGCCAACACCGGGGAGCTGTTTTTT; CDR3: CASSQTPRVIANTGELFF
J: TRBJ2-7; size: many; D: .; V: TRBV6-1; DNA: TGTGCCATCCAACTCGACGGATTCTCCTACGAGCAGTACTTC; CDR3: CAIQLDGFSYEQYF
J: TRBJ2-1; size: many; D: .; V: TRBV20-1; DNA: TGCAGTGCTAGAGATGAGACGGAACTTTACAATGAGCAGTTCTTC; CDR3: CSARDETELYNEQFF
J: TRBJ1-1; size: .; D: .; V: TRBV2; DNA: TGTGCCAGCAGTGGGGGAGGGGCGAACACTGAAGCTTTCTTT; CDR3: CASSGGGANTEAFF
J: TRBJ2-7; size: .; D: .; V: TRBV7-9; DNA: TGTGCCAGCAGCTTAGCAGGGGCCGCCTACGAGCAGTACTTC; CDR3: CASSLAGAAYEQYF
J: TRBJ1-6; size: .; D: TRBD1; V: TRBV20-1; DNA: TGCAGTGCTAGAGACCGGACAGGGATTTCACCACTCCACTTT; CDR3: CSARDRTGISPLHF
J: TRBJ2-5; size: once; D: .; V: TRBV18; DNA: TGTGCCAGCTCACCTCTGAAGGGGCTCCAAGAGGCCCAGTACTTC; CDR3: CASSPLKGLQEAQYF
J: TRBJ1-2; size: many; D: .; V: TRBV20-1; DNA: TGCAGTGCTAGTCGTCCGGAAATCTATGGCTACACCTTC; CDR3: CSASRPEIYGYTF
J: TRBJ1-5; size: .; D: .; V: TRBV19; DNA: TGTGCCAGCAGCTCGAGGGGATCTGGCAATCAGCACCAGCATTTT; CDR3: CASSSRGSGNQHQHF
J: TRBJ1-5; size: .; D: .; V: TRBV10-3; DNA: TGTGCCATCAGCGAAGAGAGGGCCGGTCAGCCCAAGCATTTT; CDR3: CAISEERAGQPKHF
J: TRBJ2-7; size: many; D: .; V: TRBV28; DNA: TGTGCCAGCAGTTTAGCATACGAGCAGTACTTC; CDR3: CASSLAYEQYF
J: TRBJ2-1; size: .; D: .; V: TRBV6-1; DNA: TGTGCCATCAGTGAGAGCACCGGGCCCCTGGAGCACAATGACCAGTTCTTC; CDR3: CAISESTGPLEHNDQFF
J: TRBJ2-1; size: .; D: TRBD2; V: TRBV12-3/TRBV12-4; DNA: TGTGCCAGCTGTCTAGCGGCCAATGGGCAGTTCTTC; CDR3: CASCLAANGQFF
J: TRBJ2-7; size: many; D: .; V: TRBV20-1; DNA: TGCAGTGCTAGACGTCGCCCGGAGGCATCCGAGCAGTACTTC; CDR3: CSARRRPEASEQYF
J: TRBJ1-3; size: few; D: .; V: TRBV19; DNA: TGTGCCAGACGTACAGCGCTCAGCCACAAATCCCTGCACGGAAACACCATATATTTT; CDR3: CARRTALSHKSLHGNTIYF
J: TRBJ2-1; size: many; D: .; V: TRBV7-9; DNA: TGTGCCAGCAGCCCATCTGGACCGAAGCGTGAGCAGTTCTTC; CDR3: CASSPSGPKREQFF
J: TRBJ2-7; size: few; D: .; V: TRBV5-4; DNA: TGTGCCAGCAGCTTGGCAAGGAGTTACGAGCAGTACTTC; CDR3: CASSLARSYEQYF
J: TRBJ1-2; size: many; D: .; V: TRBV7-2; DNA: TGTGCCAGCAGCAGCCGGGGGCAGCATGGCTACACCTTC; CDR3: CASSSRGQHGYTF
J: TRBJ1-3; size: many; D: TRBD1; V: TRBV28; DNA: TGTGCCAGCAGTTTAAGGGGGCCTAGCTCTGGAAACACCATATATTTT; CDR3: CASSLRGPSSGNTIYF
J: TRBJ2-1; size: many; D: .; V: TRBV28; DNA: TGTGCCAGCAGTCCCCCCCCGACAGACAATGAGCAGTTCTTC; CDR3: CASSPPPTDNEQFF
J: TRBJ2-5; size: many; D: .; V: TRBV4-1; DNA: TGCGCCAGCAGGAGACTGACGGAACTCGGGGCCCAGTACTTC; CDR3: CASRRLTELGAQYF
J: TRBJ1-2; size: few; D: TRBD1; V: TRBV19; DNA: TGTGCCAGTATTCCCGGACAGGGGGCATATGGCTACACCTTC; CDR3: CASIPGQGAYGYTF